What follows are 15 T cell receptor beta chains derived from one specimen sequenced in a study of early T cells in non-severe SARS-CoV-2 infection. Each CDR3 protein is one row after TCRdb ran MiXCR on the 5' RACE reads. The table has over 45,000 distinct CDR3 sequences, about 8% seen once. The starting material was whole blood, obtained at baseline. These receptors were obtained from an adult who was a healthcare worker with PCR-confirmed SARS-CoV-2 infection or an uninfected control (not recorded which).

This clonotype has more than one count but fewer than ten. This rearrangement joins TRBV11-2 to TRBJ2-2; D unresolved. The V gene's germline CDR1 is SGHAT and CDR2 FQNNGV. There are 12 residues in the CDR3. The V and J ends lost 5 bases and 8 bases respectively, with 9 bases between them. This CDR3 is CASSNYGGELFF. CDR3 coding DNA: TGTGCCAGCAGCAACTACGGTGGGGAGCTGTTTTTT.

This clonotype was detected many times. The CDR3 loop reads CASSYVDTIPEQYF. The CDR3 DNA reads as TGTGCCAGCAGTTACGTCGATACGATTCCTGAGCAGTACTTC. V usage is TRBV6-2 or TRBV6-3 and J usage is TRBJ2-7; no clear D. The germline V gene encodes CDR1 MNHEY and CDR2 SVGEGT. The V end lost 2 bases, the J end lost 7 bases, and 15 bases lay between the germline ends. The CDR3 has 14 residues.

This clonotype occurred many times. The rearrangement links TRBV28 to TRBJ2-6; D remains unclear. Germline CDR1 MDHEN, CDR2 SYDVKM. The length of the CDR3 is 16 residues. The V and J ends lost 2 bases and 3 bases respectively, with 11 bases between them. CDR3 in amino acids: CASSLGWGSGANVLTF. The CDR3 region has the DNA TGTGCCAGCAGTTTAGGTTGGGGAAGTGGGGCCAACGTCCTGACTTTC.

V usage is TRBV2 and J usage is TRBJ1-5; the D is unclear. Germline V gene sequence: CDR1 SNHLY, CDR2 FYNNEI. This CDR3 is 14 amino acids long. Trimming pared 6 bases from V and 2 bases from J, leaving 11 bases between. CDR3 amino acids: CASRRSLGNQPQHF. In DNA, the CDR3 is TGTGCCAGCAGGCGCTCTTTAGGCAATCAGCCCCAGCATTTT. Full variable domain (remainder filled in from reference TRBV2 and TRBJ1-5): EPEVTQTPSHQVTQMGQEVILRCVPISNHLYFYWYRQILGQKVEFLVSFYNNEISEKSEIFDDQFSVERPDGSNFTLKIRSTKLEDSAMYFCASRRSLGNQPQHFGDGTRLSIL.

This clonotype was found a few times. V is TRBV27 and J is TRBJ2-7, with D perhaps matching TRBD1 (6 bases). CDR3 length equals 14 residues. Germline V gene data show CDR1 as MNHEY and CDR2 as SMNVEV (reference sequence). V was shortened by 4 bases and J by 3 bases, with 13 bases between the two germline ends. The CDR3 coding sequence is TGTGCCAGCAGTTCTACAGGGAGCGGCTACGAGCAGTACTTC. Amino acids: CASSSTGSGYEQYF.

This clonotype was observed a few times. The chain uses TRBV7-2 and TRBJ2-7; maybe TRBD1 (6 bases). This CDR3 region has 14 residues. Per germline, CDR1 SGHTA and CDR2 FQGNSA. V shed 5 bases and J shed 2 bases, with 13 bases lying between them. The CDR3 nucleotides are TGTGCCAGCAGCCGCCGGGACATGACCTACGAGCAGTACTTC. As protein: CASSRRDMTYEQYF.

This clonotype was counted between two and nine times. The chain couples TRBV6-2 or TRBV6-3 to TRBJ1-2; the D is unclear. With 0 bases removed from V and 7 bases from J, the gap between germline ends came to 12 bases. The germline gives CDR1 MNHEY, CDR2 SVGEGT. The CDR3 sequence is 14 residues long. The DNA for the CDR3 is TGTGCCAGCAGTTACTCAGGCCGTAATATTGGCTACACCTTC. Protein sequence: CASSYSGRNIGYTF.

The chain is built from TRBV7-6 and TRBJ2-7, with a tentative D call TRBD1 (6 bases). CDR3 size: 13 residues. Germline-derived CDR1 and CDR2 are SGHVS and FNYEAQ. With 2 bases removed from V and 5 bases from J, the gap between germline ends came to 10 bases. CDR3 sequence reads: CASSLNNRDEQYF. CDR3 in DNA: TGTGCCAGCAGCTTAAATAACAGGGACGAGCAGTACTTC. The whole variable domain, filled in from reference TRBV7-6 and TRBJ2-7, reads GAGVSQSPRYKVTKRGQDVALRCDPISGHVSLYWYRQALGQGPEFLTYFNYEAQQDKSGLPNDRFSAERPEGSISTLTIQRTEQRDSAMYRCASSLNNRDEQYFGPGTRLTVT.

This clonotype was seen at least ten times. In nucleotides, the CDR3 is TGTGCCAGCAGCGTAAGAAGCACTGAAGCTTTCTTT. Its translation is CASSVRSTEAFF. The chain has TRBV7-9 and TRBJ1-1; D remains unclear. Trimming left V 5 bases short and J 4 bases short, with 8 bases between. The CDR3 length is 12 residues. Germline V gene lookup returns CDR1 SEHNR and CDR2 FQNEAQ (reference sequence).

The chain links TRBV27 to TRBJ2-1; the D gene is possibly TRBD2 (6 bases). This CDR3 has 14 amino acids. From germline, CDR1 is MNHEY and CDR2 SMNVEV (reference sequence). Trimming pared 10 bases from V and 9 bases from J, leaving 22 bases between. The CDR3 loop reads CATKRGLFSGEQFF. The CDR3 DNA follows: TGTGCCACTAAAAGGGGACTCTTTTCGGGTGAGCAGTTCTTC.

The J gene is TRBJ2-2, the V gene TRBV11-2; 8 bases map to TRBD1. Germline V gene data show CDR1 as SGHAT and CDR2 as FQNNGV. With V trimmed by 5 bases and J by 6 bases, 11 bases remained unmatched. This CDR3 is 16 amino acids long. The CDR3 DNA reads TGTGCCAGCAGCCCCCGACAGGGGCGGTTTTCCGGGGAGCTGTTTTTT. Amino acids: CASSPRQGRFSGELFF.

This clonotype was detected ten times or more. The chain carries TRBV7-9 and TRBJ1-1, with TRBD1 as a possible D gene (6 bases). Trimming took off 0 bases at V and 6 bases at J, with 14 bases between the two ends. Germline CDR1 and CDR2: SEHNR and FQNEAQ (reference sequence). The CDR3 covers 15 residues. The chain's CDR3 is CASSLAPRGLPEAFF. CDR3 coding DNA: TGTGCCAGCAGCTTAGCGCCCAGGGGTCTACCTGAAGCTTTCTTT.

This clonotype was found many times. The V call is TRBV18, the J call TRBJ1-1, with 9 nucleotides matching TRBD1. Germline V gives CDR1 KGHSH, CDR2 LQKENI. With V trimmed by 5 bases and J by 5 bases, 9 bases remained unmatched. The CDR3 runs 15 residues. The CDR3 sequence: CASSGTGGEGTEAFF. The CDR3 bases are TGTGCCAGCTCAGGTACAGGGGGCGAGGGAACTGAAGCTTTCTTT. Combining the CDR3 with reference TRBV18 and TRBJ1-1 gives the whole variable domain NAGVMQNPRHLVRRRGQEARLRCSPMKGHSHVYWYRQLPEEGLKFMVYLQKENIIDESGMPKERFSAEFPKEGPSILRIQQVVRGDSAAYFCASSGTGGEGTEAFFGQGTRLTVV.

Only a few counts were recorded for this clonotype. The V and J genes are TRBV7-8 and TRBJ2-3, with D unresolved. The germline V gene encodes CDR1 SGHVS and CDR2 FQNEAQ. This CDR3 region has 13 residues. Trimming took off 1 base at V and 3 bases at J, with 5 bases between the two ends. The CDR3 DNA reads TGTGCCAGCAGCTTAGTAACTACAGATACGCAGTATTTT. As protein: CASSLVTTDTQYF.

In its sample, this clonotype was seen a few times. The CDR3 DNA reads as TGCGCCAGCAGTGTATCGGGATACAATGAGCAGTTCTTC. The encoded protein is CASSVSGYNEQFF. The chain couples TRBV10-1 to TRBJ2-1, with D perhaps matching TRBD2 (5 bases). CDR3 length: 13 amino acids. Germline V gene sequence: CDR1 WNHNN, CDR2 SYGVQD (reference sequence). Deletions cut 4 bases from V and 4 bases from J, with 8 bases between.